The following is a T cell receptor (beta chain) sequence with its context. Its target is unknown. This specimen comes from a study of beta chain features in type 1 diabetes. Whole-study results and caveats: Moderate yet significant TCRB CDR3 shortening was seen in Type 1 diabetes patients in all four CD4+ subsets.

CDR3 size: 15 residues. Germline V CDR1 and CDR2: SGDLS, YYNGEE. Trimming took 0 bases from V and 2 from J, leaving 11 bases between them. All of the isolated RNA was reverse transcribed, so expressed TCRB transcripts were sequenced. TCRdb keeps only in-frame clones here, not all; method: immunoSEQ multiplex PCR. Among 600,000 to 700,000 clones listed, 9.5% to 15% were seen once. Sequenced material: naive CD4+ T cells from blood. The receptor's source is a man aged 30 to 45 with type 1 diabetes. The rearrangement joins TRBV9 to TRBJ1-1; TRBD1 might be the D (6 bases). CDR3 sequence (DNA): TGTGCCAGCAGCGTAGAGGGGGGTCTTAACACTGAAGCTTTCTTT. It yields the protein CASSVEGGLNTEAFF.